This TCR beta chain originates from a study of OX40 agonist ivuxolimab in advanced cancers. Germline loops: CDR1 LNHNV, CDR2 YYDKDF (reference sequence). V lost 5 bases to trimming and J lost 5 bases; unmatched junction nucleotides: 10. The CDR3 consists of 15 residues. TCRdb keeps only in-frame clones here, not all; method: immunoSEQ multiplex PCR. The table has around 35,000 clones, about 85% seen once. Source: CD4+ or CD8+ T cells sorted from blood, taken in a trial of the OX40 agonist ivuxolimab. The receptor's source is an adult with an advanced solid tumor such as melanoma, head and neck, liver or kidney cancer. The rearrangement joins TRBV15 to TRBJ2-3, with TRBD1 identical over 7 bases. The CDR3 sequence is CATSSSTGVIDTQYF. The CDR3 DNA sequence: TGTGCCACCAGCTCATCCACAGGGGTCATAGATACGCAGTATTTT.